This record concerns one TCR beta chain sequence. This sample is part of a study of blood T cell repertoires in COVID-19. Study-wide background: Spain, Italy and the United States supplied samples that represented acute and convalescent COVID-19. T cells, B-cell-depleted T cells, or PBMCs provided the cDNA or gDNA that served as material.

Original analysis: Amplified reference gene primers provided the basis for estimating nucleated cell counts. Produced via immunoSEQ multiplex PCR; TCRdb's table is partial and in-frame only. The D gene and trimming were derived from the DNA, and the V and J assignments and clone size from that table. The profile shows about 200,000 clones, about 85% of them singletons. Germline loops: CDR1 DFQATT, CDR2 SNEGSKA (reference sequence). V dropped 3 bases and J dropped 9 bases, with 15 bases sitting between them. The CDR3 spans 13 residues. The chain links TRBV20-1 to TRBJ2-1; no firm D call. This receptor was obtained from a man in his fifties or sixties with active or convalescent COVID-19. Sequencing was performed on peripheral blood. The CDR3 region is CSASDQALGEQFF. In DNA form, the CDR3 reads TGCAGTGCTAGTGACCAGGCCCTTGGTGAGCAGTTCTTC.